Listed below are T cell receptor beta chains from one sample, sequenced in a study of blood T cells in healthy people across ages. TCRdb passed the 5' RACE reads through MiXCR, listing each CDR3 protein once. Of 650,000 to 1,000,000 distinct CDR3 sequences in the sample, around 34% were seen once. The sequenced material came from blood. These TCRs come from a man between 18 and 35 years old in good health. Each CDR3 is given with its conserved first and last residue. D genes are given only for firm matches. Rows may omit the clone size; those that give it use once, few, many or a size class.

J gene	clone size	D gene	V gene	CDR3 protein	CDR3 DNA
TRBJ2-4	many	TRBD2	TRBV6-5	CASSPAGIAKNIQYF	TGTGCCAGCAGTCCAGCGGGGATAGCCAAAAACATTCAGTACTTC
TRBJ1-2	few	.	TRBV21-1	CASSPRGGAVYYGYTF	TGTGCCAGCAGCCCGAGGGGGGGGGCTGTTTACTATGGCTACACCTTC
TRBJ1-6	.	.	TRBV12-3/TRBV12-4	CASSSDPHSPLHF	TGTGCCAGCAGTTCCGATCCTCATTCACCCCTCCACTTT
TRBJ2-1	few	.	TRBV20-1	CVHGGDRGQFF	TGCGTTCACGGAGGGGACCGTGGGCAGTTCTTC
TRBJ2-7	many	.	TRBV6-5	CASSHSLLDSYEQYF	TGTGCCAGCAGCCATAGCTTGCTTGACTCCTACGAGCAGTACTTC
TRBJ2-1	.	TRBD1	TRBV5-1	CASSRRTGSLEQFF	TGCGCCAGCAGCCGGCGGACAGGGTCTCTTGAGCAGTTCTTC
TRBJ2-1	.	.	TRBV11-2	CASGTGTSYNEQFF	TGTGCCAGCGGCACCGGGACAAGCTACAATGAGCAGTTCTTC
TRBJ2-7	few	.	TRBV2	CASREDTYEQYF	TGTGCCAGCAGGGAGGACACCTACGAGCAGTACTTC
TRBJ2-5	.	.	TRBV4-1	CASSPGVGVEETQYF	TGCGCCAGCAGCCCAGGCGTAGGGGTGGAAGAGACCCAGTACTTC
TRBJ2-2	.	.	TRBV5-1	CASSLAQRVNTGELFF	TGCGCCAGCAGCTTGGCCCAGCGAGTGAACACCGGGGAGCTGTTTTTT
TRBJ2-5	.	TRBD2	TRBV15	CATSRDLSGGEQYF	TGTGCCACCAGCAGAGACCTCAGCGGGGGTGAGCAGTACTTC
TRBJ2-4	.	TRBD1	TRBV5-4	CASSGTGTGTKNIQYF	TGTGCCAGCAGCGGTACCGGGACAGGGACAAAAAACATTCAGTACTTC
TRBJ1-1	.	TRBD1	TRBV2	CASGQGFGNTEAFF	TGTGCCAGCGGACAGGGGTTCGGGAACACTGAAGCTTTCTTT
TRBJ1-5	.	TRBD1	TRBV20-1	CGATQGGRSNQPQHF	TGCGGTGCTACACAGGGGGGGAGAAGCAATCAGCCCCAGCATTTT
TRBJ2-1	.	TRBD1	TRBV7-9	CASSLGQGVTQFF	TGTGCCAGCAGCCTAGGACAGGGTGTGACCCAGTTCTTC
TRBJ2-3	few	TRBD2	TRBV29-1	CSGGGVVTDTQYF	TGCAGCGGCGGGGGGGTAGTCACAGATACGCAGTATTTT
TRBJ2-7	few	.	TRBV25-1	CASTFGPEQYF	TGTGCCAGCACCTTCGGACCAGAGCAGTACTTC
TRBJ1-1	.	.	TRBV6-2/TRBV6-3	CASSSWGEAFF	TGTGCCAGCAGCTCGTGGGGGGAAGCTTTCTTT
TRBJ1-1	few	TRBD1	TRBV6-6	CAIRTGQAEAFF	TGTGCCATCCGGACAGGTCAGGCTGAAGCTTTCTTT
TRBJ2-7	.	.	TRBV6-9	CASSYFDRDCRSYEQYF	TGTGCCAGCAGTTATTTCGATCGGGACTGTCGCTCCTACGAGCAGTACTTC
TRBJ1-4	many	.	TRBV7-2	CASSLVPGLDEKLFF	TGTGCCAGCAGCTTAGTACCGGGACTGGATGAAAAACTGTTTTTT
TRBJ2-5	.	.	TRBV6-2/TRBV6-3	CASSRAVEQYF	TGTGCCAGCAGCAGGGCTGTTGAGCAGTACTTC
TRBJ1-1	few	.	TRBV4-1	CASSQEDRANTEAFF	TGCGCCAGCAGCCAAGAGGACAGAGCGAACACTGAAGCTTTCTTT
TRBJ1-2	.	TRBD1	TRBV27	CASSLQGAVSYTF	TGTGCCAGCAGTTTGCAGGGGGCAGTAAGCTACACCTTC
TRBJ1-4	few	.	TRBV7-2	CASSFQTGKDEKLFF	TGTGCCAGCAGCTTCCAGACAGGAAAAGACGAAAAACTGTTTTTT
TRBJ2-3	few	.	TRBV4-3	CASSQAPAGTDTQYF	TGCGCCAGCAGCCAGGCCCCAGCCGGGACAGATACGCAGTATTTT
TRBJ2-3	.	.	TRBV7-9	CASSRAGRDTQYF	TGTGCCAGCAGCCGAGCGGGTAGGGATACGCAGTATTTT
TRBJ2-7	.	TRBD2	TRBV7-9	CAGRGLYNEQYF	TGTGCCGGGAGGGGACTCTACAATGAGCAGTACTTC
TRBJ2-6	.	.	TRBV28	CASSFMPGRNGANVLTF	TGTGCCAGCAGTTTTATGCCAGGGAGGAATGGGGCCAACGTCCTGACTTTC
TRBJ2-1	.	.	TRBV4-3	CASSQAPWQRTYNEQFF	TGCGCCAGCAGCCAAGCCCCCTGGCAGCGAACCTACAATGAGCAGTTCTTC
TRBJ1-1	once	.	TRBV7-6	CASSLVRAGPPPGNTEAFF	TGTGCCAGCAGCTTAGTACGGGCAGGTCCACCTCCCGGTAACACTGAAGCTTTCTTT
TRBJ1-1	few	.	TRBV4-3	CASSQVFSLNTEAFF	TGCGCCAGCAGCCAAGTGTTCTCGTTGAACACTGAAGCTTTCTTT
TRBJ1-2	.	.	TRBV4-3	CASSQVSLRGSGYTF	TGCGCCAGCAGCCAAGTATCTCTCCGAGGGTCTGGCTACACCTTC
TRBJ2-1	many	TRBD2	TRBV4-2	CASSQEYSGLATNEQFF	TGTGCCAGCAGCCAAGAATACAGTGGACTAGCCACCAATGAGCAGTTCTTC
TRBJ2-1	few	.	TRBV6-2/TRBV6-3	CASTHRYNEQFF	TGTGCCAGCACCCACCGGTACAATGAGCAGTTCTTC
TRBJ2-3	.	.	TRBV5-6	CASSSLLGSGTDTQYF	TGTGCCAGCAGCTCCCTCCTAGGGAGCGGCACAGATACGCAGTATTTT
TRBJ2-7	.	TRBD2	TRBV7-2	CASSLGLPGGYEQYF	TGTGCCAGCAGCTTAGGGCTTCCGGGGGGCTACGAGCAGTACTTC
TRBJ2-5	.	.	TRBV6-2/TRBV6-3	CASRASWKTRNEQYF	TGTGCCAGCAGAGCATCCTGGAAAACGAGGAATGAGCAGTACTTC
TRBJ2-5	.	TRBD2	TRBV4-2	CASSPFGTSGRAVYNEQYF	TGTGCCAGCAGCCCGTTCGGGACTAGCGGGAGGGCCGTCTACAATGAGCAGTACTTC
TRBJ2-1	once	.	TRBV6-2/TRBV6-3	CASSLDSVRSYNEQFF	TGTGCCAGCAGCCTTGACTCCGTACGCTCCTACAATGAGCAGTTCTTC
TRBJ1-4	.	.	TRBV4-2	CASSQGVWEKLFF	TGTGCCAGCAGCCAAGGAGTGTGGGAAAAACTGTTTTTT
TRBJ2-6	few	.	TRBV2	CASRGDISLGANVLTF	TGTGCCAGCAGAGGGGACATTAGCTTAGGGGCCAACGTCCTGACTTTC
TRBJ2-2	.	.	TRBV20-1	CSARDPRQTHAGELFF	TGCAGTGCTAGAGATCCCAGGCAGACACACGCCGGGGAGCTGTTTTTT
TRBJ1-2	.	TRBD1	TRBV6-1	CASSASGQAKGYGYTF	TGTGCCAGCAGTGCCTCCGGACAGGCCAAAGGCTATGGCTACACCTTC
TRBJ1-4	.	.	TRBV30	CAWSRAINEKLFF	TGTGCCTGGAGTAGGGCAATTAATGAAAAACTGTTTTTT
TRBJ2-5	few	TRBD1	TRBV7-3	CASSRGPKGAETQYF	TGTGCCAGCAGCCGTGGCCCAAAGGGGGCAGAGACCCAGTACTTC
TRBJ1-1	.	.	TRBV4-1	CASSQDPLGHPEGAFF	TGCGCCAGCAGCCAAGACCCCCTCGGACATCCCGAGGGAGCTTTCTTT
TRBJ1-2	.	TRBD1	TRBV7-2	CASSVGTGGVYDYTF	TGTGCCAGCAGCGTAGGGACAGGGGGCGTCTATGACTACACCTTC